These T cell receptor beta chains were read from a single sample in a study of T-cell reconstitution after alpha-beta-depleted transplantation in children. Using its own MiXCR run on the PCR reads, TCRdb lists one record per CDR3 protein. The sample carries around 500,000 distinct CDR3 sequences, approximately 12% recorded once. The input for sequencing was PBMCs from the stem cell graft donor, taken from the stem cell graft. These TCRs come from a human donor who donated a stem cell graft to a child with combined immunodeficiency. Both conserved end residues are part of each CDR3. D genes are given only for firm matches. Clone size is shown for a subset of rows, as once, few, many or a class of expanded clone.

cdr3_nt | cdr3_aa | j_call | clone_size | d_call | v_call
TGCAGCGTTGAAGATGGGAGGGTAGAGACCCAGTACTTC | CSVEDGRVETQYF | TRBJ2-5 | many | TRBD2 | TRBV29-1
TGTGCCAGCAGTCGGACAGGGCAGCACAATGAGCAGTTCTTC | CASSRTGQHNEQFF | TRBJ2-1 | few | TRBD1 | TRBV12-3/TRBV12-4
TGTGCCAGCAAACCGGGCGGCCGCGATGAGCAGTTCTTC | CASKPGGRDEQFF | TRBJ2-1 | . | . | TRBV12-3/TRBV12-4
TGTGCCAGCAGCGGAATCAATGAGCAGTTCTTC | CASSGINEQFF | TRBJ2-1 | few | . | TRBV9
TGCAGTGCTAGACAAACCAGGTCCGTGGAGAACACTGAAGCTTTCTTT | CSARQTRSVENTEAFF | TRBJ1-1 | few | . | TRBV20-1
TGTGCCAGCAGCCCCCGGGATCCACTAGCCAAAAACATTCAGTACTTC | CASSPRDPLAKNIQYF | TRBJ2-4 | few | . | TRBV7-2
TGTGCCAGCAGTTACCTGACAAAGAACACTGAAGCTTTCTTT | CASSYLTKNTEAFF | TRBJ1-1 | many | . | TRBV6-6
TGTGCCAGCAGCGTGGACAGAAATGGCGCGAACACCGGGGAGCTGTTTTTT | CASSVDRNGANTGELFF | TRBJ2-2 | . | . | TRBV7-8
TGTGCCACCAGTGATTTTAGGGCTCGAGGGGATGGTCCTAATGAGCAGTTCTTC | CATSDFRARGDGPNEQFF | TRBJ2-1 | many | . | TRBV24-1
TGTGCCAGCTACGGGACAGGAGGCTATGGCTACACCTTC | CASYGTGGYGYTF | TRBJ1-2 | . | TRBD1 | TRBV12-3/TRBV12-4
TGTGCCAGCAGCTTAGACAGAAATTACAATGAGCAGTTCTTC | CASSLDRNYNEQFF | TRBJ2-1 | . | . | TRBV5-4
TGTGCCATCAAACGGACTCCGCGGGACTATGGCTACACCTTC | CAIKRTPRDYGYTF | TRBJ1-2 | many | . | TRBV10-3
TGTGCCAGCAGCGGACAGGGATCGTACGAGCAGTACTTC | CASSGQGSYEQYF | TRBJ2-7 | many | TRBD1 | TRBV12-3/TRBV12-4
TGTGCCAGCAGCCAGGTTGTGGGGGGTTCGAACACTGAAGCTTTCTTT | CASSQVVGGSNTEAFF | TRBJ1-1 | few | . | TRBV4-2
TGTGCCAGCAGCGTGACAGGATCTGAAAAACTGTTTTTT | CASSVTGSEKLFF | TRBJ1-4 | . | . | TRBV9
TGTGCCAGCAGTTTCAGGGAGTTCTATGGCTACACCTTC | CASSFREFYGYTF | TRBJ1-2 | . | . | TRBV5-6
TGTGCCAGCACTCCGGGACGGAACAATGAGCAGTTCTTC | CASTPGRNNEQFF | TRBJ2-1 | many | . | TRBV12-3/TRBV12-4
TGTGCCACCAGGAGGGGCAGGGGGGACCAAGGCAACAATGAGCAGTTCTTC | CATRRGRGDQGNNEQFF | TRBJ2-1 | . | . | TRBV24-1
TGTGCCAGCAGCGCCTCGGGTAGGGCTTTCTTT | CASSASGRAFF | TRBJ1-1 | . | . | TRBV12-3/TRBV12-4
TGTGCCAGCTCACCACCGGGACAGGGGAAAGGGTACGAGCAGTACTTC | CASSPPGQGKGYEQYF | TRBJ2-7 | few | TRBD1 | TRBV18
TGCAGTTCTAGGGGGGTTTCCGGGGAGCTGTTTTTT | CSSRGVSGELFF | TRBJ2-2 | . | . | TRBV20-1
TGTGCCAGCAGCGTAGGCGTGAGGTACAATGAGCAGTTCTTC | CASSVGVRYNEQFF | TRBJ2-1 | few | . | TRBV9
TGTGCCATCAGTAAGTCGGGGAAGGAAGACTCCTACGAGCAGTACTTC | CAISKSGKEDSYEQYF | TRBJ2-7 | . | . | TRBV10-3
TGTGCCAGCAGTGCCCCAATGGGAGAGCAGTACTTC | CASSAPMGEQYF | TRBJ2-7 | many | . | TRBV12-3/TRBV12-4
TGTGCCAGCAGCTTGCTCGGGACGGCGAACACTGAAGCTTTCTTT | CASSLLGTANTEAFF | TRBJ1-1 | few | . | TRBV11-2
TGTGCCAGCAGCTTCCAGGGGGCGTTGTACGAGCAGTACTTC | CASSFQGALYEQYF | TRBJ2-7 | few | TRBD1 | TRBV7-2
TGTGCCACCAGCAGAGAGCCTGTTTGGGAGCAGTACTTC | CATSREPVWEQYF | TRBJ2-7 | few | . | TRBV15
TGTGCCAGCAAAAAGGACGGGACCGGGGAGCTGTTTTTT | CASKKDGTGELFF | TRBJ2-2 | many | . | TRBV7-6
TGCGCCAGCAGCCAAGATCGCAGGACAGGGGAGGCAGATACGCAGTATTTT | CASSQDRRTGEADTQYF | TRBJ2-3 | many | TRBD1 | TRBV4-3
TGTGCCAGCAGTTACGGTAGGGAGGGAACGCCCTACGAGCAGTACTTC | CASSYGREGTPYEQYF | TRBJ2-7 | few | TRBD2 | TRBV6-5
TGTGCCAGCAGCCACCTTCGCGGTTCCCCTAACTACGAGCAGTACTTC | CASSHLRGSPNYEQYF | TRBJ2-7 | few | . | TRBV5-6
TGTGCCAGCACCCCAAAAATCGACTTTTCCTACGAGCAGTACTTC | CASTPKIDFSYEQYF | TRBJ2-7 | few | . | TRBV7-8
TGTGCCAGCAGCTCGTGGGGGGTCTCCTACGAGCAGTACTTC | CASSSWGVSYEQYF | TRBJ2-7 | many | . | TRBV9
TGTGCCAGCTCACCACTAGCGGCTGACACCGGGGAGCTGTTTTTT | CASSPLAADTGELFF | TRBJ2-2 | . | . | TRBV18
TGTGCCAGCACCCGATGGGGGGCCGCATACAATGAGCAGTTCTTC | CASTRWGAAYNEQFF | TRBJ2-1 | . | . | TRBV6-1
TGTGCCAGTTCAACGGGACACCGATCCTACGAGCAGTACTTC | CASSTGHRSYEQYF | TRBJ2-7 | . | . | TRBV12-3/TRBV12-4
TGTGCCAGCAGTGAAGCTGGGGTTTTGTCACCCCTCCACTTT | CASSEAGVLSPLHF | TRBJ1-6 | few | . | TRBV2
TGTGCCAGCGGGGCGGGGCCTGGGAGCACCGGGGAGCTGTTTTTT | CASGAGPGSTGELFF | TRBJ2-2 | many | . | TRBV7-3
TGTGCCAGCAGCTTGGAGGGAGCTAGGTACGAGCAGTACTTC | CASSLEGARYEQYF | TRBJ2-7 | few | . | TRBV7-2
TGCAGCGTTGCCAGATCCTCTTCCTACGAGCAGTACTTC | CSVARSSSYEQYF | TRBJ2-7 | . | . | TRBV29-1
TGTGCCAGCTCACCTAACGCCCAGGGCACGGGCACTGAAGCTTTCTTT | CASSPNAQGTGTEAFF | TRBJ1-1 | . | . | TRBV18
TGTGCCAGCAGTAAATACAGGGCTCCAGATCAGCCCCAGCATTTT | CASSKYRAPDQPQHF | TRBJ1-5 | many | . | TRBV12-3/TRBV12-4
TGTGCCAGCAGTGAACTTGGAGGGGAGCTGTTTTTT | CASSELGGELFF | TRBJ2-2 | . | . | TRBV2
TGCGCCAGCAGCCAAGGGACTAGCGGGAGCTCTGGAGATACGCAGTATTTT | CASSQGTSGSSGDTQYF | TRBJ2-3 | . | TRBD2 | TRBV4-3
TGCAGCGTTGCGGCCATCTCTGGGGCCAACGTCCTGACTTTC | CSVAAISGANVLTF | TRBJ2-6 | . | . | TRBV29-1
TGTGCCAGCAGTTACGCCCTCGAGCAGTTCTTC | CASSYALEQFF | TRBJ2-1 | few | . | TRBV6-5
TGCGCCAGCAGCTTGGAGTGGGCAGGGGATGAAGCTTTCTTT | CASSLEWAGDEAFF | TRBJ1-1 | . | . | TRBV5-1
TGCAGCGTTGAACTAGCGGGAGCGTACGAGCAGTACTTC | CSVELAGAYEQYF | TRBJ2-7 | . | TRBD2 | TRBV29-1
TGTGCCAGCACTGCCGACAGGAGATATCAGCCCCAGCATTTT | CASTADRRYQPQHF | TRBJ1-5 | . | . | TRBV28
TGTGCCTGGAGCCTAGCGGGGGGGATGAATGAGCAGTTCTTC | CAWSLAGGMNEQFF | TRBJ2-1 | few | TRBD2 | TRBV30
TGTGCCAGCGCTAGCCGTTCGACTAGCACAGATACGCAGTATTTT | CASASRSTSTDTQYF | TRBJ2-3 | many | . | TRBV27
TGTGCCAGCAGCCTCCGGGACAGGGACACCGGGGAGCTGTTTTTT | CASSLRDRDTGELFF | TRBJ2-2 | few | TRBD1 | TRBV25-1
TGTGCCAGCAGCTTATCATTGGGCGGGGCCGGGGAGCTGTTTTTT | CASSLSLGGAGELFF | TRBJ2-2 | many | . | TRBV7-2
TGTGCCAGCAGCCCAATGCCCAATGAGCAGTTCTTC | CASSPMPNEQFF | TRBJ2-1 | . | . | TRBV3-1
TGTGCCACCCACCCTGAAGGAGGCGACACCGGGGAGCTGTTTTTT | CATHPEGGDTGELFF | TRBJ2-2 | many | . | TRBV25-1
TGTGCCAGCAGCTTAATGGCAAACGATGGCTACACCTTC | CASSLMANDGYTF | TRBJ1-2 | few | . | TRBV7-3
TGTGCCATCACCGGGACAGGGGGCCGCGTCCCCTACAATGAGCAGTTCTTC | CAITGTGGRVPYNEQFF | TRBJ2-1 | few | TRBD1 | TRBV10-3
TGTGCCAGCAGCGACCACGCGGGAGGGCCTTTAGAGCAGTTCTTC | CASSDHAGGPLEQFF | TRBJ2-1 | few | TRBD2 | TRBV7-6
TGCGCCAGCAGCTCGGGGACAGGGCCAGGCGAGCAGTACTTC | CASSSGTGPGEQYF | TRBJ2-7 | few | TRBD1 | TRBV5-1